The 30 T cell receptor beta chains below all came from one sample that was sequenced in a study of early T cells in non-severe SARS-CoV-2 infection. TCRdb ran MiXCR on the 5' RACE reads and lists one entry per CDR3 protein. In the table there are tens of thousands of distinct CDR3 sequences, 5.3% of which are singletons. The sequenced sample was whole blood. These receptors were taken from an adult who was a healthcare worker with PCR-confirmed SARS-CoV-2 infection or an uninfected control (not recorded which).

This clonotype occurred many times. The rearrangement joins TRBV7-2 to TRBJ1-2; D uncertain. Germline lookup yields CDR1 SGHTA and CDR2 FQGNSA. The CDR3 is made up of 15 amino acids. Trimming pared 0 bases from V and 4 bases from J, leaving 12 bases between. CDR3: CASSLAARRFYGYTF. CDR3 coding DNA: TGTGCCAGCAGCTTAGCGGCGAGAAGATTCTATGGCTACACCTTC.

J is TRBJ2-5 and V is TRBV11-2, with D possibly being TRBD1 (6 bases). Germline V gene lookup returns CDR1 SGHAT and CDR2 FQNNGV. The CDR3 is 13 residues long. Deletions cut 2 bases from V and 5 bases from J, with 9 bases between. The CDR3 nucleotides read TGTGCCAGCAGCTTATGGCAGGGGGAGACCCAGTACTTC. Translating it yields CASSLWQGETQYF.

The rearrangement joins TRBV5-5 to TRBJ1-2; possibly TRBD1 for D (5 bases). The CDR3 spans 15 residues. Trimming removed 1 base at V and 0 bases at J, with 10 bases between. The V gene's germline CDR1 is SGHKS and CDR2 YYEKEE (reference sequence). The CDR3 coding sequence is TGTGCCAGCAGCTTGTGGGGGAATCCTAACTATGGCTACACCTTC. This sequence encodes CASSLWGNPNYGYTF.

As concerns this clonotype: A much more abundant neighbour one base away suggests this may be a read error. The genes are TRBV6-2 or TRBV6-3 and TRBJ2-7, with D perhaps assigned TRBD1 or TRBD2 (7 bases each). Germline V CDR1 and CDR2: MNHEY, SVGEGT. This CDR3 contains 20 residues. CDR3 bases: TGTGCCAACAGTTTTTGGAGGGGGCAGCCCTTAACTAGCGAAACTCACGAGCAGTACTTC. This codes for CANSFWRGQPLTSETHEQYF.

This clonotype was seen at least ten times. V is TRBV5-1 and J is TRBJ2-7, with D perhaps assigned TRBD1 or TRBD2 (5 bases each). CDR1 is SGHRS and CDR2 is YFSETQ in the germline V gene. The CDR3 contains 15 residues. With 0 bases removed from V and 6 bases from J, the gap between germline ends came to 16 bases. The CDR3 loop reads CASSLGEPGRSEQYF. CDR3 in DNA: TGCGCCAGCAGCTTGGGCGAACCAGGGAGAAGCGAGCAGTACTTC.

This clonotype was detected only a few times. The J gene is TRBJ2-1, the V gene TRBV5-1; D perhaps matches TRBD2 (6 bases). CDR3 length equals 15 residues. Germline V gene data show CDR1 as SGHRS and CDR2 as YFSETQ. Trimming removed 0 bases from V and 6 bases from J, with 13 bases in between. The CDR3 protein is CASSLARDLLNEQFF. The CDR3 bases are TGCGCCAGCAGCTTGGCGCGGGACCTCCTCAATGAGCAGTTCTTC.

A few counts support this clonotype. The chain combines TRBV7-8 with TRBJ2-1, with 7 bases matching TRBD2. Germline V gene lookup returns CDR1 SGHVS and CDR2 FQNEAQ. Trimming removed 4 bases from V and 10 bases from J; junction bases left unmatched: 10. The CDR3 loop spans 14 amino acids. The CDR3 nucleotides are TGTGCCAGCAGCTACGTGGCGGGAGTAGGCGAGCAGTTCTTC. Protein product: CASSYVAGVGEQFF.

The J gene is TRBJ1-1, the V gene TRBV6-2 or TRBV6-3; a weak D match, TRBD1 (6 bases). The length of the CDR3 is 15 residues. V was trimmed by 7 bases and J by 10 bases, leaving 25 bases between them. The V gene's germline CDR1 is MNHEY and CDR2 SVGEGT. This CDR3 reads CASNSPSTGALRAFF. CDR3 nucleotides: TGTGCCAGCAACTCCCCCTCGACAGGCGCATTGAGAGCTTTCTTT.

The CDR3 nucleotides are TGTGCCAGCAGTTTAGGGGGCGGGGAGGAGTATTTT. Translating it yields CASSLGGGEEYF. V gene TRBV12-3 or TRBV12-4 combines with J gene TRBJ2-3, with TRBD2 as a possible D gene (6 bases). The V end was cut by 1 base, the J end by 13 bases, with 12 bases between. The CDR3 loop spans 12 amino acids.

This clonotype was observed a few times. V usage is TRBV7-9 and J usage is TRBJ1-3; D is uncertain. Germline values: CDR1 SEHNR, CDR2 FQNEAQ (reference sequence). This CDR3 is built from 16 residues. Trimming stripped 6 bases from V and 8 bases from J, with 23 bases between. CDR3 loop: CASSNGIFASADTIYF. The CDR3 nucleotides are TGTGCCAGCAGTAACGGCATATTTGCCTCGGCGGACACCATATATTTT.

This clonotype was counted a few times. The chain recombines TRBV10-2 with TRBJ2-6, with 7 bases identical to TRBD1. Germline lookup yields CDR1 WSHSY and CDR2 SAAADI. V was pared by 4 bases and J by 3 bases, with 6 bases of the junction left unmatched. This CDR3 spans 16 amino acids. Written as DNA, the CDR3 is TGCGCCAGCAGTGCCTTAAGGGGGCTTGGGGCCAACGTCCTGACTTTC. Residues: CASSALRGLGANVLTF.

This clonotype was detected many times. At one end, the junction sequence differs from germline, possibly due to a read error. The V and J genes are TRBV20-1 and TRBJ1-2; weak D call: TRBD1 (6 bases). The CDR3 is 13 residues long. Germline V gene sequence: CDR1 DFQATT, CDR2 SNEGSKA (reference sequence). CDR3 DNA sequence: TGCAGTGCAAAGGACAGCCCTAAGTATGGCTACACCTTC. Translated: CSAKDSPKYGYTF.

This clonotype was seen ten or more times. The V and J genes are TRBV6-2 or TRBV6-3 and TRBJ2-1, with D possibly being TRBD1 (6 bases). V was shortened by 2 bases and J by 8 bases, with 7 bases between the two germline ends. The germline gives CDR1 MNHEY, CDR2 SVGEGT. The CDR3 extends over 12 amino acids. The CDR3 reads CASSYGGYEQFF. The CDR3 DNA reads TGTGCCAGCAGTTACGGGGGCTATGAGCAGTTCTTC.

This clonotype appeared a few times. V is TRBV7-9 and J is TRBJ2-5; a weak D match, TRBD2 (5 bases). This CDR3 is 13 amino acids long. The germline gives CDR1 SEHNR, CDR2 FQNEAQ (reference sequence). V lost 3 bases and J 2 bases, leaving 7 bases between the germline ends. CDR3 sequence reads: CASSFTSQETQYF. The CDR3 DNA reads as TGTGCCAGCAGCTTTACTAGTCAAGAGACCCAGTACTTC.

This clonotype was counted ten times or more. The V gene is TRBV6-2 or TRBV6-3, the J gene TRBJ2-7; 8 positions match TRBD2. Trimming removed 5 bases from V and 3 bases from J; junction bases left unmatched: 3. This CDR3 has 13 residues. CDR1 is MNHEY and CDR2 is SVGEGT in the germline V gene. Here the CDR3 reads CASSGGTSYEQYF. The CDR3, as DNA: TGTGCCAGCAGTGGGGGGACTAGCTACGAGCAGTACTTC.

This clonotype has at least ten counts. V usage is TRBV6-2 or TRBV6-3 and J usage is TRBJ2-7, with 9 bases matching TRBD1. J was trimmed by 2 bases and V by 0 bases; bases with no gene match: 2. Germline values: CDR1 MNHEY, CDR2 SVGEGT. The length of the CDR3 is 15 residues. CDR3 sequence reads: CASSYSTGGTYEQYF. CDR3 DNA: TGTGCCAGCAGTTACTCGACAGGGGGTACCTACGAGCAGTACTTC.

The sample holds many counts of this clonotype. CDR3 nucleotide sequence: TGTGCCAGCAGTTTTTACGCAGGGGGAGAAAACATTCAGTACTTC. Amino acid sequence: CASSFYAGGENIQYF. This chain joins TRBV5-5 and TRBJ2-4; TRBD1 matches 7 bases. The CDR3 contains 15 residues. The germline V gene has CDR1 SGHKS and CDR2 YYEKEE (reference sequence). J was trimmed by 5 bases and V by 5 bases; bases with no gene match: 10.

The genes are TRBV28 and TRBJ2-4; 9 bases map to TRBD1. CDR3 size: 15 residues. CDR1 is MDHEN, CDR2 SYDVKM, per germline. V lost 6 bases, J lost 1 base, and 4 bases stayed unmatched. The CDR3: CASSKQGAAKNIQYF. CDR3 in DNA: TGTGCCAGCAGCAAACAGGGGGCTGCCAAAAACATTCAGTACTTC.

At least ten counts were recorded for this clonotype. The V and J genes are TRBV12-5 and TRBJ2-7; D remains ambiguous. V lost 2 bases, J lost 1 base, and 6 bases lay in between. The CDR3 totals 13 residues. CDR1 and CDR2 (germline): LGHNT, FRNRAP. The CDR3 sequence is CASGLRESYEQYF. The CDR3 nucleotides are TGTGCTAGTGGTTTGAGAGAATCCTACGAGCAGTACTTC.

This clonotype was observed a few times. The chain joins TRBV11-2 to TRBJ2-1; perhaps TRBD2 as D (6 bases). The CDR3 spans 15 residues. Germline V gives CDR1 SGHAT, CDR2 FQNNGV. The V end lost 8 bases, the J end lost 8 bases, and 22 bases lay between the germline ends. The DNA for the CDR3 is TGTGCCAGCGCACTCTCTCCTGGGGGGTTGGATGAGCAGTTCTTC. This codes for CASALSPGGLDEQFF.

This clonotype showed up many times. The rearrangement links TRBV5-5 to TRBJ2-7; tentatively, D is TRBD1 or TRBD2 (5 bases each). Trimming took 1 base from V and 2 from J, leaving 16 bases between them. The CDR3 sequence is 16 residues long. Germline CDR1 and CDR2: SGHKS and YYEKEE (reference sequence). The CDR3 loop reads CASSLMVGTDAYEQYF. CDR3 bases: TGTGCCAGCAGCTTGATGGTTGGGACGGATGCCTACGAGCAGTACTTC.

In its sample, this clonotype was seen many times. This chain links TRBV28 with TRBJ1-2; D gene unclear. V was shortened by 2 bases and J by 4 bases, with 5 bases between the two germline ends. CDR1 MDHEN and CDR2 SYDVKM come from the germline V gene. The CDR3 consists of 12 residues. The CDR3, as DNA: TGTGCCAGCAGTTTAGACGTCTATGGCTACACCTTC. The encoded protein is CASSLDVYGYTF.

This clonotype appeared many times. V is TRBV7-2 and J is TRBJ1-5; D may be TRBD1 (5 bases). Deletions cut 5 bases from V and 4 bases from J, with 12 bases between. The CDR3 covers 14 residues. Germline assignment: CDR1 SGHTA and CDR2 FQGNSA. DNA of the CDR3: TGTGCCAGCAGCCCACAGGTTACTAATCAGCCCCAGCATTTT. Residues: CASSPQVTNQPQHF.

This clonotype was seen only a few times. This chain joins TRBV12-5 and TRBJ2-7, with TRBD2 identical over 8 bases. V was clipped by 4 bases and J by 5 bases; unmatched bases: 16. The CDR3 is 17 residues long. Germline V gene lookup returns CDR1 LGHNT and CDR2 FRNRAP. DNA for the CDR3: TGTGCTAGTGGTTCTCCCCATAGCCGGGAGGGCCTAAACGAGCAGTACTTC. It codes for CASGSPHSREGLNEQYF.

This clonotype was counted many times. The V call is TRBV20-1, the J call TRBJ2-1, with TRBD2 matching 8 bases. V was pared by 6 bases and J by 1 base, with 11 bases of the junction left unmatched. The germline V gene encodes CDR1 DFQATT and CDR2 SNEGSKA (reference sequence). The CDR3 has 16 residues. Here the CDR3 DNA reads TGCAGTGCCACATCGGCCAGCGGGAGATCCTACAATGAGCAGTTCTTC. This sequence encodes CSATSASGRSYNEQFF.

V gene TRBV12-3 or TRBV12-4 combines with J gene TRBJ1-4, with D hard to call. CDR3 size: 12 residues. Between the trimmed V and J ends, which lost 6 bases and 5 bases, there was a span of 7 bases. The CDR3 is CASSSRNEKLFF. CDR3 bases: TGTGCCAGCAGCTCTCGGAATGAAAAACTGTTTTTT.

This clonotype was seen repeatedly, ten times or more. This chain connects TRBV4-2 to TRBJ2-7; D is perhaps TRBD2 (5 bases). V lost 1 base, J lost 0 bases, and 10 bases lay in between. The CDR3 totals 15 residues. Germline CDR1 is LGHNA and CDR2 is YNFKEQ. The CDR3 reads CASSQVTGISYEQYF. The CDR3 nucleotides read TGTGCCAGCAGCCAAGTGACCGGGATCTCCTACGAGCAGTACTTC.

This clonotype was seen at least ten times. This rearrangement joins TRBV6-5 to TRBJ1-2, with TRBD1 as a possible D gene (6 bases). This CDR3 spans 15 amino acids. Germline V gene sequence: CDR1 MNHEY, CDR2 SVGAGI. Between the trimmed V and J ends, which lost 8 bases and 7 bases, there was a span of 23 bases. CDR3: CASRLLSGAYSGYTF. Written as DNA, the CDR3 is TGTGCCAGCCGTCTCTTGTCAGGGGCCTATAGTGGCTACACCTTC.

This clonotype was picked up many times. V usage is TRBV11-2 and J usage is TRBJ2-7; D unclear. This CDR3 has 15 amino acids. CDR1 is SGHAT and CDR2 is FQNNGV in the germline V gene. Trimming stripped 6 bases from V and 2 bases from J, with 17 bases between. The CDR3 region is CASSSGTHYAYEQYF. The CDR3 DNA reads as TGTGCCAGCAGTTCCGGAACACACTACGCCTACGAGCAGTACTTC.

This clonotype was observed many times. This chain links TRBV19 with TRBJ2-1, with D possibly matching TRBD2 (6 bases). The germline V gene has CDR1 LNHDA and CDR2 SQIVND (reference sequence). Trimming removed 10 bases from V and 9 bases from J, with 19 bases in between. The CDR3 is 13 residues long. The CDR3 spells CATSRGGNREQFF. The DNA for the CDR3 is TGTGCCACTTCACGTGGCGGGAATCGTGAGCAGTTCTTC.